This TCR beta chain was sequenced in a study of cytomegalovirus exposure and HLA in healthy donors. Germline V CDR1 and CDR2: LNHDA, SQIVND (reference sequence). The CDR3 length is 13 residues. Trimming stripped 2 bases from V and 2 bases from J, with 6 bases between. Primers included in the PCR were 60 Vbeta and 13 Jbeta primers. The table came from immunoSEQ multiplex PCR; TCRdb's copy has only in-frame clones and leaves some out. Here the sample spans around 92,000 clones, 65% to 85% being singletons. The V call is TRBV19, the J call TRBJ2-5, with D unresolved. The sequence was obtained from a girl aged 2-9 years in good health and CMV-seropositive. Sequences were obtained from PBMCs. The CDR3 reads CASSIQIQETQYF. CDR3 DNA sequence: TGTGCCAGTAGTATACAGATTCAAGAGACCCAGTACTTC.